This T cell receptor beta chain was identified in a study of blood T cells in healthy people across ages. In regard to this clonotype: Its matching antigen is unknown.

Overall study results and limits: PBMCs went unsorted, and a conclusive naive versus antigen-experienced comparison was therefore prevented. The recorded TCR beta diversity per million T cells decreased in a roughly linear manner with age.

PCR was performed a second time for roughly 7 to 11 cycles using a sample-barcoded 5' primer and a J-beta primer mix. CDR3-containing paired-end reads numbering at least 3 million came from each sample. TCRdb recomputed calls from the 5' RACE reads with MiXCR, one row per CDR3 protein. Of around 1.5 million distinct CDR3 sequences in the sample, 40% to 50% were seen once. Germline V CDR1 and CDR2: MDHEN, SYDVKM. V gave up 3 bases and J gave up 4 bases, with 15 bases separating them. The CDR3 loop spans 15 amino acids. The chain uses TRBV28 and TRBJ1-2; maybe TRBD1 (6 bases). Sequenced input: blood. This TCR was recovered from a woman aged 18-29 years in good health. CDR3 nucleotides: TGTGCCAGCAGTTTTAGAGGACAGAGGGGCTATGGCTACACCTTC. As protein: CASSFRGQRGYGYTF.